The 2 T cell receptor beta chains in this list originate from one sample, sequenced in a study of neurological immune-mediated disorders (dated by TCRdb to the late 2010s). The library came from 5' RACE. Sequenced using an Illumina HiSeq 2500. The public reads were reanalyzed by TCRdb: fastp trimming at Q25, MiXCR alignment, in-frame beta chains only. Rows are unified per CDR3 protein, each entry keeping the most common DNA and genes. This sample lists over 13,000 distinct CDR3 sequences; approximately 7% were detected once. The ten largest account for roughly 24% of the sample. The sample was CD8+ T cells from blood. The receptors originated from a woman between 35 and 50 years old in good health.

This clonotype was seen ten or more times. This rearrangement joins TRBV4-1 to TRBJ1-1, with TRBD1 identical over 7 bases. The CDR3 totals 14 residues. The trim removed 3 bases at V and 4 bases at J, leaving 5 bases unmatched. Per the germline V gene, CDR1 is MGHRA and CDR2 is YSYEKL. The CDR3 reads CASSHNRGGTEAFF. Here the CDR3 DNA reads TGCGCCAGCAGCCATAACAGGGGTGGCACTGAAGCTTTCTTT.

This clonotype was picked up many times. The chain couples TRBV11-2 to TRBJ2-4; 7 nucleotides line up with TRBD2. The CDR3 consists of 16 residues. V shed 2 bases, J shed 1 base, and the junction held 5 bases outside the gene matches. Germline loops: CDR1 SGHAT, CDR2 FQNNGV. The CDR3 spells CASSLYGGSAKNIQYF. The CDR3 DNA follows: TGTGCCAGCAGCTTATACGGGGGGTCGGCCAAAAACATTCAGTACTTC.